The entry below describes one T cell receptor beta chain. Its antigen is still unknown. Sample time point: pre-sensitization, week 0. Treatment defined: therapeutic diphenylcyclopropenone sensitization with weekly scalp DPC. This CDR3 has 16 amino acids. V lost 2 bases, J lost 0 bases, and 13 bases lay in between. The germline CDR1 and CDR2 sequences are MNHEY and SMNVEV (reference sequence). This specimen belongs to a study of human T cells and chemical hapten exposure. Overall study: Small pooled library volume differences mainly caused per-sample TCR yield variation.

Library preparation tagged each individual cDNA molecule with a unique molecular identifier. Authors' processing steps: A per-sample median of 95,638 TCRs was observed, with a range of roughly 23,224 to 700,000. Using its own MiXCR run on the RACE reads, TCRdb lists one record per CDR3 protein. The V and J calls shown here were made by TCRdb, not taken from the authors' results. The table includes 300,000 to 400,000 distinct CDR3 sequences, about 5.1% detected once. General study results and limits: TCRs at high frequency, those above 1 in 1000, did not change with DPC sensitization.

The chain has TRBV27 and TRBJ1-1; TRBD1 is a possible D gene (5 bases). The TCR sequence derives from a woman between 50 and 59 years old with alopecia areata. Some clones in this sample may be carry-over from other donors' samples. The sequences come from whole blood, collected in connection with sensitization to the hapten diphenylcyclopropenone (DPC). The CDR3 DNA sequence: TGTGCCAGCAGTTTAAACCAGGGAGATATGAACACTGAAGCTTTCTTT. Translation: CASSLNQGDMNTEAFF.